This TCR beta chain was identified during a study of blood T cell repertoires in COVID-19. Study-wide context: Collection of acute and convalescent COVID-19 samples took place in the United States, Italy and Spain. PBMCs, B-cell-depleted T cells, or T cells were the source of the cDNA or gDNA that made up the material.

The V gene's germline CDR1 is SGHDT and CDR2 YYEEEE. This CDR3 spans 16 amino acids. V gave up 4 bases and J gave up 0 bases, with 14 bases separating them. Profiling relied on immunoSEQ multiplex PCR, and the TCRdb table lists in-frame clones only, not all of them. Of more than 100,000 clones listed, approximately 81% are singletons. Input material: peripheral blood. This TCR derives from an elderly woman with acute or convalescent COVID-19. The chain links TRBV5-6 to TRBJ1-3, with unresolved D. CDR3 sequence (DNA): TGTGCCAGCAGCCTGCGGACTGCTGTCTCTGGAAACACCATATATTTT. Its protein product is CASSLRTAVSGNTIYF.